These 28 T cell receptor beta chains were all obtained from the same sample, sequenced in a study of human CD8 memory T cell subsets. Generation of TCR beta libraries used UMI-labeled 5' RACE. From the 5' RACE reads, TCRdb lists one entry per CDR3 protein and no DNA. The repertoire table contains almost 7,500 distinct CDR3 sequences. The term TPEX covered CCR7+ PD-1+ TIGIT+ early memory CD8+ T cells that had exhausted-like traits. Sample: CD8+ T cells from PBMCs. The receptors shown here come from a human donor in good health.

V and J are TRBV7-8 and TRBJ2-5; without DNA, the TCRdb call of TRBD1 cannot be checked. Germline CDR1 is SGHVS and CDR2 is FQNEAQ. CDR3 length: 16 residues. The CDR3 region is CASSRPGGIGQETQYF.

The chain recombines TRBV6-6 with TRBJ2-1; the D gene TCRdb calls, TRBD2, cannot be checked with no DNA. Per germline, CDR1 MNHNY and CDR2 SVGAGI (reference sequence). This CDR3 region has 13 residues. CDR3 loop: CASSYLASNEQFF.

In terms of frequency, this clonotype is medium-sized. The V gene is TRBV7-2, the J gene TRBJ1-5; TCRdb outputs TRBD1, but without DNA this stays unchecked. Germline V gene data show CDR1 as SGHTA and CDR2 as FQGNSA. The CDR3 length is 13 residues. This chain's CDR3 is CASSLQGYQPQHF.

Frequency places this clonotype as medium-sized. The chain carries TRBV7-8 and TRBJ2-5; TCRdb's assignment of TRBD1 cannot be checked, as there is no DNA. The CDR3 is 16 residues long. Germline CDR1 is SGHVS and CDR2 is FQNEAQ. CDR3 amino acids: CASSLHQGGRGETQYF.

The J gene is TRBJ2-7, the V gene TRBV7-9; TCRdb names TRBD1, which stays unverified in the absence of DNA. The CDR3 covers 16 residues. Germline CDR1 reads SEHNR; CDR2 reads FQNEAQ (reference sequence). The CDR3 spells CASSPSTGTESYEQYF.

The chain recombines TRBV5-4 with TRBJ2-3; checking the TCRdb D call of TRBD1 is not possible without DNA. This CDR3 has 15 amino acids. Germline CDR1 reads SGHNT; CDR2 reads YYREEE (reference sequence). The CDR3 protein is CASSLTSFRADTQYF.

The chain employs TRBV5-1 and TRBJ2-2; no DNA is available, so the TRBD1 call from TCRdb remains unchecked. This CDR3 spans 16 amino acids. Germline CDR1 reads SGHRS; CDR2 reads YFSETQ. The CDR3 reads CASSFLGQDLTGELFF.

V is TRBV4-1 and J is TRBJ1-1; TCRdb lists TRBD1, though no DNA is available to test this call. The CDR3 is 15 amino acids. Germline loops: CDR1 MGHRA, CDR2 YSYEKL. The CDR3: CASSQVGELDTEAFF.

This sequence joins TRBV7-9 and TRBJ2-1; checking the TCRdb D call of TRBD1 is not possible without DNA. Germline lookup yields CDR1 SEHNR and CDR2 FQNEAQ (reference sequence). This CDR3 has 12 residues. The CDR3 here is CASSSFPDEQFF.

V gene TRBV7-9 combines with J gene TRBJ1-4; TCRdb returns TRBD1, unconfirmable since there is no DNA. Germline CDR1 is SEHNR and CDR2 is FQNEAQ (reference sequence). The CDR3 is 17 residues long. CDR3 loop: CASSSLTRGPKGEKLFF.

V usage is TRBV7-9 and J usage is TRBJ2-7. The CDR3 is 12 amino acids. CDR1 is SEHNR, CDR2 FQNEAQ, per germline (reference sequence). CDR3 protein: CASSLIVYEQYF.

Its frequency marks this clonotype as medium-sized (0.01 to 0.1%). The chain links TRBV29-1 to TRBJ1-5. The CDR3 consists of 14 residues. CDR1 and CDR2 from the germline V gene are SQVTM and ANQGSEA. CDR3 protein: CSVEVPGADQPQHF. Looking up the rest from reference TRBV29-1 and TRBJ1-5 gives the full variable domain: SAVISQKPSRDICQRGTSLTIQCQVDSQVTMMFWYRQQPGQSLTLIATANQGSEATYESGFVIDKFPISRPNLTFSTLTVSNMSPEDSSIYLCSVEVPGADQPQHFGDGTRLSIL.

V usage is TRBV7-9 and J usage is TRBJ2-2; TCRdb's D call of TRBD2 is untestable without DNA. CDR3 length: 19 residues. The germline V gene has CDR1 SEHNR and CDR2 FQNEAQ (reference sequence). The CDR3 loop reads CASSSLSLARKVNTGELFF.

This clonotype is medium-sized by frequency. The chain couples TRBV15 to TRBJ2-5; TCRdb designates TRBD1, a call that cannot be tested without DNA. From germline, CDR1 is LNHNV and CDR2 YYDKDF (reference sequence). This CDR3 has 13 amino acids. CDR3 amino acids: CATSRPRGETQYF.

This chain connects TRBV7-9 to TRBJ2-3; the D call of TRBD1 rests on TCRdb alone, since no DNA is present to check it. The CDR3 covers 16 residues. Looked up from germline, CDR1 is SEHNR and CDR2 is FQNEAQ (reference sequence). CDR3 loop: CASSPMQGSFTDTQYF.

The chain's CDR3 is CASSHVGHLSQYF. This chain joins TRBV4-1 and TRBJ2-7; TCRdb picks TRBD2, but there is no DNA to check that call. Germline loops: CDR1 MGHRA, CDR2 YSYEKL. The CDR3 consists of 13 residues.

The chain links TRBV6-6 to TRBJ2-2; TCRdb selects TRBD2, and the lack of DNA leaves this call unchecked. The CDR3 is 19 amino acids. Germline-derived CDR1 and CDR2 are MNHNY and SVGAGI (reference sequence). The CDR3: CASSQGGLAGFANTGELFF.

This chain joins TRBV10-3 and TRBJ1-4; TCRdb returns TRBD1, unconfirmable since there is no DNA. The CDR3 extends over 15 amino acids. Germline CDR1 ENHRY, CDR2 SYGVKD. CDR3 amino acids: CAISEEGGTNEKLFF.

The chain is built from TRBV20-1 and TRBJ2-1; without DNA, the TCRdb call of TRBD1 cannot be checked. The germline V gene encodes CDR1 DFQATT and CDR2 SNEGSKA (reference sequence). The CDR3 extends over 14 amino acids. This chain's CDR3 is CSARYSGAYNEQFF.

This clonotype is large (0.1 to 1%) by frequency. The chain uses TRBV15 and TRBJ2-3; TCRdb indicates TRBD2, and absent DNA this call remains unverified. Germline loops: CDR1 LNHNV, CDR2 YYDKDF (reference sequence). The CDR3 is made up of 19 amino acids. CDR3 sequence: CATSKEALAGVEYPDTQYF. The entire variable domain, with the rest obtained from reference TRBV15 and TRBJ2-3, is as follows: DAMVIQNPRYQVTQFGKPVTLSCSQTLNHNVMYWYQQKSSQAPKLLFHYYDKDFNNEADTPDNFQSRRPNTSFCFLDIRSPGLGDTAMYLCATSKEALAGVEYPDTQYFGPGTRLTVL.

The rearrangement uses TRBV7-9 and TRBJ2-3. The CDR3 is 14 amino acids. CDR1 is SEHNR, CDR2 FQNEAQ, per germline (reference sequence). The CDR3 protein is CASSLSDSTDTQYF.

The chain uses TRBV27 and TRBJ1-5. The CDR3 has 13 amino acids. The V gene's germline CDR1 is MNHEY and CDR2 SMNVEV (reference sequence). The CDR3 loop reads CASSYGADQPQHF.

CDR3 region: CASSQVHNYGYTF. This rearrangement joins TRBV14 to TRBJ1-2. CDR3 length: 13 residues. Germline lookup yields CDR1 SGHDN and CDR2 FVKESK.

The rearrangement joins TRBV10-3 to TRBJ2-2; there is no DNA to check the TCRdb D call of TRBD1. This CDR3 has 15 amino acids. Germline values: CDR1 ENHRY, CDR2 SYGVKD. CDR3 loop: CAISEGGQGIGELFF.

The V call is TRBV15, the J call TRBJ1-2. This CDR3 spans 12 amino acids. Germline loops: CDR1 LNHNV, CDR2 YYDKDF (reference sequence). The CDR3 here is CATYGLNYGYTF.

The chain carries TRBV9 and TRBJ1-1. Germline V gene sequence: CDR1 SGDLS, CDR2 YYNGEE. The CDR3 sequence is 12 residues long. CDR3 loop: CASSPGGLEAFF.

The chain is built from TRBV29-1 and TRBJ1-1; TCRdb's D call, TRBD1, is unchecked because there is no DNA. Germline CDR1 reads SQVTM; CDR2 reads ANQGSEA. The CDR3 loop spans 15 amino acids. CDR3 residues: CSVGPGTGSSAEAFF.

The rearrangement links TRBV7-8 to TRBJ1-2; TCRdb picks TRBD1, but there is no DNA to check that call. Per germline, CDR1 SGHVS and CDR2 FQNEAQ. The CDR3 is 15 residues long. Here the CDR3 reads CASSPLELVDYGYTF.